Listed below are T cell receptor beta chains from one sample, sequenced in a study of shared clonotypes between healthy human individuals. Sequencing used immunoSEQ multiplex PCR; TCRdb keeps in-frame clones, though not all of them. This sample has roughly 2 million clones, with approximately 94% found just once. The specimen sequenced was naive CD8+ T cells sorted from blood. These receptors all come from a man aged 18 to 29 in good health. Both conserved end residues are part of each CDR3. Fields, in order: CDR3 protein, CDR3 DNA, J gene, V gene, D gene, clone size. A D gene is named only where the DNA matches it firmly. Only some rows state a clone size, as once, few, many or a class for expanded clones.

CASSLDQRGGPDTQYF	TGCGCCAGCAGCCTAGATCAGCGGGGGGGCCCAGATACGCAGTATTTT	TRBJ2-3	TRBV5-1	TRBD2	.
CASSYQASSSYEQYF	TGTGCCAGCAGTTATCAAGCTTCTAGCTCCTACGAGCAGTACTTC	TRBJ2-7	TRBV6-5	.	.
CASSFLPGLAGGETQYF	TGTGCCAGCAGCTTCCTCCCGGGACTAGCGGGAGGAGAGACCCAGTACTTC	TRBJ2-5	TRBV13	TRBD2	.
CASSTGLALSTDTQYF	TGTGCCAGCAGCACTGGACTAGCGCTAAGCACAGATACGCAGTATTTT	TRBJ2-3	TRBV11-2	TRBD2	.
CATKERGNTEAFF	TGCGCCACCAAGGAGAGGGGGAACACTGAAGCTTTCTTT	TRBJ1-1	TRBV10-2	.	.
CAISESVSGIQQFTQYF	TGTGCCATCAGTGAGTCGGTAAGCGGGATACAACAGTTTACGCAGTATTTT	TRBJ2-3	TRBV10-3	TRBD2	.
CASSPGQADEQYF	TGTGCCAGCAGTCCGGGACAGGCCGACGAGCAGTACTTC	TRBJ2-7	TRBV6-5	TRBD1	.
CASSEAPHRGWDEQYF	TGTGCCAGCAGTGAAGCCCCACACAGGGGGTGGGACGAGCAGTACTTC	TRBJ2-7	TRBV6-1	TRBD1	.
CASSLEVYEQFF	TGTGCCAGCAGCTTAGAGGTTTATGAGCAGTTCTTC	TRBJ2-1	TRBV13	.	.
CASSLVASGNEQYF	TGTGCCAGCAGCTTAGTTGCTAGCGGAAACGAGCAGTACTTC	TRBJ2-7	TRBV11-2	TRBD2	.
CASSDRLAGDTGELFF	TGTGCCAGCAGCGATCGACTAGCGGGAGACACCGGGGAGCTGTTTTTT	TRBJ2-2	TRBV9	TRBD2	.
CASSTGTVNTEAFF	TGTGCCAGCAGCACTGGGACAGTGAACACTGAAGCTTTCTTT	TRBJ1-1	TRBV7-9	TRBD1	once
CASSQAGSGEQYF	TGCGCCAGCAGCCAAGCGGGGAGTGGCGAGCAGTACTTC	TRBJ2-7	TRBV4-1	.	once
CASSLEGAYEQYF	TGTGCCAGCAGTTTGGAGGGGGCCTACGAGCAGTACTTC	TRBJ2-7	TRBV28	.	.
CASSFSLATNTEAFF	TGCGCCAGCAGCTTTTCTCTGGCCACGAACACTGAAGCTTTCTTT	TRBJ1-1	TRBV5-1	.	.
CASSLRTASTGELFF	TGCGCCAGCAGCCTGAGGACAGCATCCACCGGGGAGCTGTTTTTT	TRBJ2-2	TRBV4-1	.	.
CASSQDRRYEQYF	TGCGCCAGCAGCCAAGATCGACGGTACGAGCAGTACTTC	TRBJ2-7	TRBV4-1	.	.
CASWDRGTDTQYF	TGTGCCAGCTGGGACAGGGGGACAGATACGCAGTATTTT	TRBJ2-3	TRBV28	TRBD1	once
CASSFSGTYEQYF	TGTGCCAGCAGCTTTTCAGGAACCTACGAGCAGTACTTC	TRBJ2-7	TRBV11-2	.	.
CAITDTKGVNYGYTF	TGTGCCATCACAGATACAAAGGGGGTTAACTATGGCTACACCTTC	TRBJ1-2	TRBV10-3	.	once
CASSPWTGGADTQYF	TGTGCCAGCAGTCCCTGGACAGGGGGCGCAGATACGCAGTATTTT	TRBJ2-3	TRBV6-1	TRBD1	.
CASSLYEQFF	TGTGCCAGCAGTTTATATGAGCAGTTCTTC	TRBJ2-1	TRBV27	.	.
CASSPLAGGGNEQFF	TGTGCCAGCAGCCCACTAGCGGGAGGGGGTAATGAGCAGTTCTTC	TRBJ2-1	TRBV5-8	TRBD2	.
CSARVVDEQFF	TGCAGTGCTAGAGTCGTAGATGAGCAGTTCTTC	TRBJ2-1	TRBV20-1	.	.
CASSKGDQAREQYF	TGTGCCAGCAGCAAAGGCGATCAGGCCCGCGAGCAGTACTTC	TRBJ2-7	TRBV21-1	.	.
CASSSTVTPRDTEAFF	TGTGCCAGCAGCTCCACAGTCACCCCCCGGGACACTGAAGCTTTCTTT	TRBJ1-1	TRBV5-4	.	.
CASSDWVAGGINEQFF	TGCGCCAGCAGTGATTGGGTAGCGGGAGGGATAAATGAGCAGTTCTTC	TRBJ2-1	TRBV10-2	TRBD2	.
CASSFNEKLFF	TGTGCCAGCAGCTTTAATGAAAAACTGTTTTTT	TRBJ1-4	TRBV13	.	.
CASSITGFEQYF	TGTGCCAGCAGCATCACAGGGTTCGAGCAGTACTTC	TRBJ2-7	TRBV7-2	.	.
CASSQHMGADNQPQHF	TGCGCCAGCAGCCAACACATGGGGGCGGACAATCAGCCCCAGCATTTT	TRBJ1-5	TRBV4-3	.	.
CSARGGSGQYF	TGCAGTGCTAGAGGGGGCTCGGGGCAGTACTTC	TRBJ2-7	TRBV20-1	.	.
CASSSYGSGKGDEQFF	TGTGCCAGCAGCTCATACGGTAGCGGGAAGGGCGATGAGCAGTTCTTC	TRBJ2-1	TRBV7-9	TRBD2	once
CASSLAGSSYEQYF	TGTGCCAGCAGCTTAGCAGGGTCCTCCTACGAGCAGTACTTC	TRBJ2-7	TRBV7-2	.	.
CASSWGTGGFNQPQHF	TGTGCCAGCAGCTGGGGGACAGGGGGGTTCAATCAGCCCCAGCATTTT	TRBJ1-5	TRBV5-6	TRBD1	.
CASRSPWQSLYTEAFF	TGTGCCAGTAGGAGCCCGTGGCAGAGCCTGTACACTGAAGCTTTCTTT	TRBJ1-1	TRBV19	.	.
CASSGANPQETQYF	TGTGCCAGCAGTGGAGCCAACCCTCAAGAGACCCAGTACTTC	TRBJ2-5	TRBV2	.	.
CASSIMDNEQFF	TGTGCCAGTAGTATAATGGACAATGAGCAGTTCTTC	TRBJ2-1	TRBV19	.	.
CASSQDVRALTEAFF	TGCGCCAGCAGCCAAGATGTAAGGGCACTGACTGAAGCTTTCTTT	TRBJ1-1	TRBV4-1	.	.
CASSLVTSGYNEQFF	TGCGCCAGCAGCTTGGTGACTAGCGGGTACAATGAGCAGTTCTTC	TRBJ2-1	TRBV5-1	TRBD2	.
CASSERQNMNTEAFF	TGTGCCAGCAGTGAACGACAGAACATGAACACTGAAGCTTTCTTT	TRBJ1-1	TRBV2	.	once
CASSLGRGLEPQHF	TGTGCCAGCAGCTTAGGCAGGGGGCTTGAGCCCCAGCATTTT	TRBJ1-5	TRBV7-9	TRBD1	.
CASSISTGSNSPLHF	TGTGCCAGCAGCATATCGACAGGGTCTAATTCACCCCTCCACTTT	TRBJ1-6	TRBV5-6	TRBD1	few
CAWSIQGAGEKLFF	TGTGCCTGGAGCATACAGGGGGCTGGTGAAAAACTGTTTTTT	TRBJ1-4	TRBV30	TRBD1	.